These 15 T cell receptor beta chains came from one sample sequenced in a study of blood T cells in healthy people across ages. Combining a sample-barcoded 5' primer with a J-beta primer mix, a second PCR ran for about 6 to 11 cycles. TCRdb analysed the 5' RACE reads with MiXCR anew, one entry per CDR3 protein. The sample lists 500,000 to 550,000 distinct CDR3 sequences; 20% to 30% were seen once. This sample was shared with a second study, whose subject was T cells of mothers and their children.

The sample taken for sequencing was blood. The source of these receptors is a boy younger than 18 in good health.

This chain joins TRBV4-3 and TRBJ2-5; D might be TRBD1 or TRBD2, each matching 5 bases. V was trimmed by 0 bases and J by 4 bases, leaving 9 bases between them. The CDR3 extends over 14 amino acids. Germline values: CDR1 LGHNA, CDR2 YSLEER. CDR3 in amino acids: CASSQDWGTETQYF. The CDR3 coding sequence is TGCGCCAGCAGCCAAGATTGGGGGACAGAGACCCAGTACTTC.

The chain joins TRBV5-1 to TRBJ2-2; D is perhaps TRBD1 (5 bases). The CDR3 is 14 amino acids. V was trimmed by 4 bases and J by 3 bases, leaving 10 bases between them. CDR1 SGHRS and CDR2 YFSETQ come from the germline V gene. CDR3 amino acids: CASSIRGDTGELFF. For the CDR3, the DNA is TGCGCCAGCAGCATAAGGGGCGACACCGGGGAGCTGTTTTTT.

The J gene is TRBJ1-2, the V gene TRBV7-9, with TRBD1 as a possible D gene (5 bases). The V and J ends lost 4 bases and 4 bases respectively, with 13 bases between them. Per the germline V gene, CDR1 is SEHNR and CDR2 is FQNEAQ (reference sequence). The CDR3 runs to 14 residues. For the CDR3, the DNA is TGTGCCAGCAGCTGGCAGGGTTCCCTCTATGGCTACACCTTC. It yields the protein CASSWQGSLYGYTF.

The chain couples TRBV14 to TRBJ2-1; tentatively, D is TRBD2 (6 bases). The J call is doubtful: the DNA matches TRBJ2-7 better. This CDR3 comprises 15 residues. CDR1 is SGHDN and CDR2 is FVKESK in the germline V gene. Here the CDR3 DNA reads TGTGCCAGCAGCCCCCCCGGGAGCGTTTCCTACGAGCAGTACTTC. Its translation is CASSPPGSVSYEQYF.

J is TRBJ2-5 and V is TRBV9, with 11 bases that match TRBD1. After removal of 0 bases from V and 5 bases from J, the junction contained 9 bases not matched to a gene. Germline loops: CDR1 SGDLS, CDR2 YYNGEE. The CDR3 runs to 17 residues. The DNA of the CDR3 is TGTGCCAGCAGCGTAGCGGCCCGGACAGGGGGCGCGGAGACCCAGTACTTC. It yields the protein CASSVAARTGGAETQYF.

The DNA for the CDR3 is TGTGCCAGCAGTTTTGGGCAGGGGGCCAGGGAGACCCAGTACTTC. This codes for CASSFGQGARETQYF. The chain joins TRBV12-3 or TRBV12-4 to TRBJ2-7, with TRBD1 matching over 8 bases. With the DNA end fitting TRBJ2-5 better, the J assignment may be wrong. CDR3 length equals 15 residues.

The rearrangement links TRBV7-2 to TRBJ2-5; maybe TRBD2 (6 bases). The assigned J gene may be wrong: the sequence end matches TRBJ2-7 better. Germline V gene sequence: CDR1 SGHTA, CDR2 FQGNSA. This CDR3 region has 14 residues. CDR3: CASSPPRGIYEQYF. The CDR3 coding sequence is TGTGCCAGCAGCCCTCCTCGCGGGATCTACGAGCAGTACTTC.

There are a few counts of this clonotype. This sequence joins TRBV7-2 and TRBJ2-5, with a tentative D call TRBD2 (5 bases). Trimming removed 6 bases at V and 5 bases at J, with 10 bases between. Germline V gene lookup returns CDR1 SGHTA and CDR2 FQGNSA. The CDR3 is made up of 12 amino acids. This CDR3 is CASSHTGETQYF. For the CDR3, the DNA is TGTGCCAGCAGTCATACGGGGGAGACCCAGTACTTC.

This clonotype was found a few times. This chain uses TRBV20-1 with TRBJ2-5, with TRBD2 matching over 12 bases. The J call is doubtful: the DNA matches TRBJ2-1 better. CDR1 DFQATT and CDR2 SNEGSKA come from the germline V gene (reference sequence). The CDR3 covers 16 residues. This chain's CDR3 is CSASGVTSGGLREQFF. DNA of the CDR3: TGCAGTGCTAGTGGGGTAACTAGCGGGGGGCTCAGGGAGCAGTTCTTC.

The table lists this clonotype with a few counts. One end of the junction varies from germline; a read error may be responsible. V is TRBV6-5 and J is TRBJ2-5; 8 positions match TRBD1. Looked up from germline, CDR1 is MNHEY and CDR2 is SVGAGI. This CDR3 has 15 residues. The DNA of the CDR3 is TGTGCCGGCAGTTACGGTGGGGGACAGGCAGAGACCCAGTACTTC. It translates to CAGSYGGGQAETQYF.

The V and J genes are TRBV2 and TRBJ2-2, with TRBD2 matching 7 bases. CDR3 length: 12 residues. V shed 10 bases, J shed 7 bases, and the junction held 6 bases outside the gene matches. In germline, CDR1 is SNHLY, CDR2 FYNNEI. In nucleotides, the CDR3 is TGTGCCAAAGGACTAGACAACGGGGAGCTGTTTTTT. Translating it yields CAKGLDNGELFF.

V usage is TRBV29-1 and J usage is TRBJ2-1, with TRBD1 matching 9 bases. V shed 2 bases and J 9 bases; nucleotides not matched to a gene: 8. This CDR3 has 14 residues. Germline assignment: CDR1 SQVTM and CDR2 ANQGSEA. This CDR3 is CSVEPRDREFEQFF. As DNA, the CDR3 is TGCAGCGTTGAACCCCGGGACAGGGAGTTTGAGCAGTTCTTC.

This chain joins TRBV10-3 and TRBJ2-1; 12 bases align to TRBD2. The CDR3 covers 16 residues. The V gene's germline CDR1 is ENHRY and CDR2 SYGVKD. Trimming took 5 bases from V and 4 from J; bases not matched to a gene: 6. The CDR3 DNA reads TGTGCCATCAGTAAATCTGGGACTAGCGGGTACAATGAGCAGTTCTTC. This sequence encodes CAISKSGTSGYNEQFF.

This sequence joins TRBV24-1 and TRBJ2-1, with 10 positions matching TRBD1. Germline V gene data show CDR1 as KGHDR and CDR2 as SFDVKD. J gave up 3 bases and V 3 bases, and 4 bases lay outside the gene matches. The CDR3 contains 16 residues. The CDR3 bases are TGTGCCACCAGTGATCCGACAGGGGGCCTCTACAATGAGCAGTTCTTC. Translated, it gives CATSDPTGGLYNEQFF.

This clonotype was counted only a few times. This chain joins TRBV4-1 and TRBJ2-7, with TRBD1 as a possible D gene (5 bases). V was clipped by 1 base and J by 6 bases, with 16 bases between them. The germline gives CDR1 MGHRA, CDR2 YSYEKL. The CDR3 has 15 residues. The CDR3 DNA reads TGCGCCAGCAGCCAAGCGGAGACAGTGAAGGGCGAGCAGTACTTC. As protein: CASSQAETVKGEQYF.